The TCR beta chain under discussion was sequenced for a study of patients and donors after allogeneic stem cell transplantation. MiXCR was run by TCRdb on the RT-PCR reads, yielding one entry per CDR3 protein. The table records 800,000 to 1,000,000 distinct CDR3 sequences, under 20% of them present only once. Trimming took off 4 bases at V and 1 base at J, with 4 bases between the two ends. The CDR3 extends over 13 amino acids. The J gene is TRBJ2-2, the V gene TRBV12-3 or TRBV12-4; D unresolved. This clonotype was sampled from a human donor who was either an allogeneic HSCT recipient or a stem cell or donor lymphocyte infusion donor (not recorded which). It is not recorded whose cells these are; they may come from a transplant donor. Sequencing was done on a sample of blood, either unsorted or a sorted T cell fraction (not recorded which). Here the CDR3 DNA reads TGTGCCAGCAGTTGGTTGAACACCGGGGAGCTGTTTTTT. Translation: CASSWLNTGELFF.